The 24 T cell receptor beta chains in this list originate from one sample, sequenced in a study of CD8 T cells in Susac syndrome. A quantity of about 0.45 to 1 ug RNA underwent reverse transcription using random hexamers. TCRdb ran MiXCR on the immunoSEQ multiplex PCR reads and lists one entry per CDR3 protein. The sample has around 110,000 distinct CDR3 sequences; 96% are singletons. The sequenced sample consisted of CD4+ T cells from PBMCs. The origin of the receptors is a human donor with Susac syndrome.

The chain uses TRBV9 and TRBJ1-3; perhaps TRBD1 as D (6 bases). V lost 2 bases and J 0 bases, leaving 9 bases between the germline ends. Germline V CDR1 and CDR2: SGDLS, YYNGEE. The CDR3 contains 15 residues. The CDR3 nucleotides are TGTGCCAGCAGCGTGGAGGGGGACTCTGGAAACACCATATATTTT. It specifies CASSVEGDSGNTIYF.

The rearrangement joins TRBV20-1 to TRBJ2-5; maybe TRBD1 (6 bases). V was shortened by 4 bases and J by 1 base, with 19 bases between the two germline ends. CDR3 size: 16 residues. Germline V gives CDR1 DFQATT, CDR2 SNEGSKA (reference sequence). DNA for the CDR3: TGCAGTGCTACTAGGGGTGTTGGGGGCCCCCAAGAGACCCAGTACTTC. Protein: CSATRGVGGPQETQYF.

The V call is TRBV18, the J call TRBJ2-5, with a possible D match to TRBD1 (6 bases). The V gene lost 5 bases and the J gene lost 4 bases, with 17 bases spanning the gap. CDR1 and CDR2 (germline): KGHSH, LQKENI. CDR3 length: 15 amino acids. In DNA, the CDR3 is TGTGCCAGCTCAACACGATCAGGGGTAGGAGAGACCCAGTACTTC. Translation: CASSTRSGVGETQYF.

This clonotype has just one count. The rearrangement uses TRBV3-1 and TRBJ2-5; tentative D call: TRBD1 (5 bases). V was trimmed by 1 base and J by 5 bases, leaving 8 bases between them. The CDR3 is 13 amino acids. In germline, CDR1 is LGHDT, CDR2 YNNKEL (reference sequence). CDR3 region: CASSQVPGETQYF. The CDR3 nucleotides are TGTGCCAGCAGCCAAGTCCCAGGGGAGACCCAGTACTTC.

CDR3: CASSFGLQETQYF. CDR3 nucleotides: TGTGCCAGCAGTTTTGGCCTACAAGAGACCCAGTACTTC. The chain carries TRBV12-3 or TRBV12-4 and TRBJ2-5; no firm D call. The V and J ends lost 3 bases and 2 bases respectively, with 7 bases between them. The CDR3 is 13 amino acids.

CDR3 DNA sequence: TGCAGTGCTAGAGGTCGGCGGACAGCCTACAATGAGCAGTTCTTC. Its translation: CSARGRRTAYNEQFF. The genes are TRBV20-1 and TRBJ2-1; D is possibly TRBD1 (6 bases). Germline assignment: CDR1 DFQATT and CDR2 SNEGSKA (reference sequence). There are 15 residues in the CDR3. Trimming took off 1 base at V and 2 bases at J, with 12 bases between the two ends.

The chain uses TRBV6-6 and TRBJ2-5; 9 nucleotides agree with TRBD2. The V segment lost 3 bases and the J segment 5 bases; nucleotides outside the gene matches: 7. This CDR3 region has 15 residues. Germline loops: CDR1 MNHNY, CDR2 SVGAGI (reference sequence). The CDR3, as DNA: TGTGCCAGCAGTTATCGGGGACTAGCAGGGGAGACCCAGTACTTC. Translated, it gives CASSYRGLAGETQYF.

The chain couples TRBV12-3 or TRBV12-4 to TRBJ1-2, with 10 positions matching TRBD1. The CDR3 length is 13 residues. J was trimmed by 8 bases and V by 6 bases; bases with no gene match: 6. The CDR3 loop reads CASSRDRGNGYTF. The DNA for the CDR3 is TGTGCCAGCAGCCGGGACAGGGGAAACGGCTACACCTTC.

This chain links TRBV3-1 with TRBJ2-1; 8 bases are shared with TRBD2. CDR1 and CDR2 from the germline V gene are LGHDT and YNNKEL (reference sequence). The V segment lost 0 bases and the J segment 10 bases; nucleotides outside the gene matches: 8. This CDR3 contains 15 residues. The CDR3 loop is CASSQDGLAGPEQFF. In DNA form, the CDR3 reads TGTGCCAGCAGCCAAGATGGGTTAGCGGGACCCGAGCAGTTCTTC.

This chain uses TRBV5-1 with TRBJ2-7, with TRBD1 as a possible D gene (6 bases). V lost 4 bases to trimming and J lost 9 bases, with 23 bases between them. Germline V gene sequence: CDR1 SGHRS, CDR2 YFSETQ. The CDR3 consists of 15 residues. CDR3 sequence reads: CASSNPTGPPRGQYF. The CDR3 bases are TGCGCCAGCAGCAACCCGACAGGCCCGCCTCGTGGGCAGTACTTC. Full variable domain (rest looked up from reference TRBV5-1 and TRBJ2-7): KAGVTQTPRYLIKTRGQQVTLSCSPISGHRSVSWYQQTPGQGLQFLFEYFSETQRNKGNFPGRFSGRQFSNSRSEMNVSTLELGDSALYLCASSNPTGPPRGQYFGPGTRLTVT.

The V call is TRBV19, the J call TRBJ1-5, with a weak D call TRBD1 (5 bases). The CDR3 extends over 14 amino acids. Germline V gives CDR1 LNHDA, CDR2 SQIVND (reference sequence). V lost 4 bases and J lost 12, with 19 bases in between. The CDR3 protein is CASSTPTEGGYQHF. The DNA for the CDR3 is TGTGCCAGTAGTACCCCGACAGAGGGAGGTTACCAGCATTTT.

V usage is TRBV20-1 and J usage is TRBJ2-7, with 8 bases aligning to TRBD1. The CDR3 covers 15 residues. Per the germline V gene, CDR1 is DFQATT and CDR2 is SNEGSKA (reference sequence). V gave up 6 bases and J gave up 7 bases; unmatched junction bases: 17. Here the CDR3 reads CSAMDRALGLEEQYF. The CDR3 bases are TGCAGTGCAATGGACAGGGCGCTAGGCTTGGAGGAGCAGTACTTC.

The chain carries TRBV28 and TRBJ2-3; possibly TRBD1 for D (6 bases). With 5 bases removed from V and 0 bases from J, the gap between germline ends came to 15 bases. CDR3 size: 16 residues. Germline V lookup: CDR1 MDHEN, CDR2 SYDVKM. This chain's CDR3 is CASSPPGQTSTDTQYF. The CDR3 coding sequence is TGTGCCAGCAGTCCCCCTGGACAGACTAGCACAGATACGCAGTATTTT.

CDR3 in DNA: TGTGCCACCAGTGACCCGACAGGGGGCTCTTACAATGAGCAGTTCTTC. It encodes CATSDPTGGSYNEQFF. This chain connects TRBV24-1 to TRBJ2-1; 10 nucleotides match TRBD1. The CDR3 has 16 amino acids. V dropped 4 bases and J dropped 4; count of bases not matched to a gene: 6. Germline lookup yields CDR1 KGHDR and CDR2 SFDVKD.

V is TRBV5-1 and J is TRBJ2-7; D is possibly TRBD1 or TRBD2 (5 bases each). The ends were cut back, 0 bases at V and 3 bases at J, with 16 bases in the middle. The germline V gene has CDR1 SGHRS and CDR2 YFSETQ. The CDR3 extends over 16 amino acids. DNA for the CDR3: TGCGCCAGCAGCTTGGTGGGGACGGGACGTGACTACGAGCAGTACTTC. Its protein is CASSLVGTGRDYEQYF.

The genes are TRBV12-3 or TRBV12-4 and TRBJ1-2; weak D call: TRBD1 (5 bases). The length of the CDR3 is 15 residues. The germline V and J ends were trimmed by 5 bases and 2 bases, with 15 bases remaining between them. The DNA for the CDR3 is TGTGCCAGCAGTCGGACATCACCTAGAAACTATGGCTACACCTTC. The encoded protein is CASSRTSPRNYGYTF.

The chain has TRBV29-1 and TRBJ2-2; D gene unclear. With 3 bases removed from V and 7 bases from J, the gap between germline ends came to 12 bases. Germline assignment: CDR1 SQVTM and CDR2 ANQGSEA. This CDR3 region has 13 residues. CDR3 amino acids: CSVDVGQSGELFF. Written as DNA, the CDR3 is TGCAGCGTTGACGTGGGTCAAAGCGGGGAGCTGTTTTTT.

The CDR3 is CASSPRVRTEAFF. In nucleotides, the CDR3 is TGCGCCAGCAGTCCCAGGGTAAGGACTGAAGCTTTCTTT. This chain connects TRBV5-1 to TRBJ1-1; the D gene is possibly TRBD1 (5 bases). This CDR3 is built from 13 residues. Trimming pared 5 bases from V and 5 bases from J, leaving 13 bases between. Germline V CDR1 and CDR2: SGHRS, YFSETQ.

The chain combines TRBV5-1 with TRBJ1-1; D is uncertain. The germline gives CDR1 SGHRS, CDR2 YFSETQ. The CDR3 contains 16 residues. Trimming stripped 4 bases from V and 0 bases from J, with 16 bases between. DNA for the CDR3: TGCGCCAGCAGCCCCCAAGTAGCATTCATGAACACTGAAGCTTTCTTT. Amino acid sequence: CASSPQVAFMNTEAFF. The whole variable domain, remainder taken from reference TRBV5-1 and TRBJ1-1, is KAGVTQTPRYLIKTRGQQVTLSCSPISGHRSVSWYQQTPGQGLQFLFEYFSETQRNKGNFPGRFSGRQFSNSRSEMNVSTLELGDSALYLCASSPQVAFMNTEAFFGQGTRLTVV.

The rearrangement joins TRBV6-5 to TRBJ2-3; D gene unclear. The germline V and J ends were trimmed by 4 bases and 5 bases, with 10 bases remaining between them. The germline gives CDR1 MNHEY, CDR2 SVGAGI. This CDR3 contains 13 residues. The CDR3 region is CASSLRLRDTQYF. CDR3 sequence (DNA): TGTGCCAGCAGTTTAAGACTCCGAGATACGCAGTATTTT.

V usage is TRBV4-3 and J usage is TRBJ2-1; no clear D gene. The CDR3 is made up of 15 amino acids. From germline, CDR1 is LGHNA and CDR2 YSLEER. Trimming removed 0 bases from V and 10 bases from J, with 16 bases in between. The DNA for the CDR3 is TGCGCCAGCAGCCAAGATTTGTTAGACAACCGAGAGCAGTTCTTC. Encoded protein: CASSQDLLDNREQFF.

This chain links TRBV29-1 with TRBJ2-4; D may be TRBD2 (6 bases). This CDR3 is built from 13 residues. V gave up 4 bases and J gave up 1 base, with 8 bases separating them. Germline CDR1 and CDR2: SQVTM and ANQGSEA. The CDR3 nucleotides are TGCAGCGTTGGACTAGTGGCCAAAAACATTCAGTACTTC. It is translated as CSVGLVAKNIQYF.

J is TRBJ2-1 and V is TRBV4-3; a weak D match, TRBD1 (5 bases). The V gene lost 4 bases and the J gene lost 6 bases, with 19 bases spanning the gap. The CDR3 runs 16 residues. Germline assignment: CDR1 LGHNA and CDR2 YSLEER. CDR3 nucleotide sequence: TGCGCCAGCAGCCGTCATCACACAGGAGCACCCAATGAGCAGTTCTTC. Its protein is CASSRHHTGAPNEQFF.

J is TRBJ2-5 and V is TRBV20-1; 10 positions agree with TRBD1. There are 15 residues in the CDR3. Germline lookup yields CDR1 DFQATT and CDR2 SNEGSKA (reference sequence). Unmatched junction bases numbered 10, after V lost 3 bases and J lost 6 bases. CDR3 sequence (DNA): TGCAGTGCTAGGCAACGGGACAGGGGCTTTCAGACCCAGTACTTC. This translates into CSARQRDRGFQTQYF.